This T cell receptor beta chain emerged from a study of T cells in Graves' hyperthyroidism and ophthalmopathy. General study points: Ophthalmopathy onset followed model prediction by a median about six months. Blood also held most thyroid clonotypes expanded beyond 0.001.

The investigators amplified TCR beta CDR3 regions from RNA transcripts. First-round RT-PCR targeting the TCR CDR3 was performed with the HTBI primer set. MiXCR, run by TCRdb on the multiplex PCR reads, gives a single entry per CDR3 protein. The sample consists of roughly 660,000 distinct CDR3 sequences, roughly 17% of them appearing once. Many counts were recorded for this clonotype. Antigen: not known. Trimming cost V 5 bases and J 7 bases, with 15 bases left between them. This CDR3 spans 14 amino acids. Germline-derived CDR1 and CDR2 are SGHAT and FQNNGV. Disease duration under 2 months; hyperthyroidism patients were aged 18 to 65. Exclusions: uncontrolled infection, other autoimmune disease, pregnancy, lactation.

Material: blood. This TCR was recovered from a man over 45 with Graves' hyperthyroidism. The chain has TRBV11-2 and TRBJ2-1; maybe TRBD2 (6 bases). The CDR3 loop reads CASSPPAGMNEQFF. The CDR3, as DNA: TGTGCCAGCAGCCCACCCGCGGGGATGAATGAGCAGTTCTTC.